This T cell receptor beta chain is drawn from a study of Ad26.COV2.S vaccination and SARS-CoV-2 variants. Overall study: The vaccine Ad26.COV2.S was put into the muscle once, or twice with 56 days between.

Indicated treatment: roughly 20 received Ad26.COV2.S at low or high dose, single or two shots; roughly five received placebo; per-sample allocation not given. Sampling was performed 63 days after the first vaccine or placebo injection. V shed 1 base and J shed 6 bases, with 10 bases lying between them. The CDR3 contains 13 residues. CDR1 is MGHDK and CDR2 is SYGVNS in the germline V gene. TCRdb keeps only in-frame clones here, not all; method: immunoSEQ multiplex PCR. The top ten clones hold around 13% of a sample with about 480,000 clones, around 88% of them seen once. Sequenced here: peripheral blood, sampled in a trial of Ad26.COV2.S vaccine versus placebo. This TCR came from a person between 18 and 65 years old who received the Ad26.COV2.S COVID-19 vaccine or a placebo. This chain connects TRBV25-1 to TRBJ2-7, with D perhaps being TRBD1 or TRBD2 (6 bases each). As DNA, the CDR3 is TGTGCCAGCAGTGAATTCGGGGGCCCCGAGCAGTACTTC. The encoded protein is CASSEFGGPEQYF.